The clone carrying this T cell receptor (beta chain) appeared a few times. This entry is derived from a study of blood T cell repertoires in COVID-19. Study overall: COVID-19 samples, acute and convalescent, were from the United States, Italy and Spain.

Looked up from germline, CDR1 is LNHDA and CDR2 is SQIVND (reference sequence). V lost 5 bases and J lost 0, with 13 bases in between. The CDR3 extends over 15 amino acids. Sequencing used immunoSEQ multiplex PCR; TCRdb keeps in-frame clones, though not all of them. The data show 20,000 to 30,000 clones, with 92% seen just once and over 25% held by the top ten. This rearrangement joins TRBV19 to TRBJ1-2, with D possibly TRBD1 on 6 matching bases. The sample taken for sequencing was peripheral blood. This TCR derives from a man in his 70s with active COVID-19. CDR3 region: CASSPIGGANYGYTF. The CDR3 DNA follows: TGTGCCAGTAGTCCCATAGGGGGGGCTAACTATGGCTACACCTTC.